This TCR beta chain was sequenced for a study of blood T cell repertoires in COVID-19. Study-level background: Sites in the United States, Italy and Spain provided acute and convalescent COVID-19 samples. The cDNA or gDNA used as material had been derived from T cells, B-cell-depleted T cells, or PBMCs.

Original methodology: Reference gene primer amplification gave estimated nucleated cell counts. The assay was immunoSEQ multiplex PCR, and TCRdb's table has in-frame clones only and misses some. V and J calls and clone size follow that table, whereas D and trimming were derived from the DNA. In the table there are around 140,000 clones, approximately 86% of which are singletons. The clonotype was recovered from a woman between 45 and 60 years old with acute or convalescent COVID-19. What was sequenced was peripheral blood.

CDR3 residues: CASSSPGLSYEQYF. Here the CDR3 DNA reads TGTGCCAGCAGTTCCCCAGGTTTGTCCTACGAGCAGTACTTC. This chain joins TRBV6-5 and TRBJ2-7; D unresolved. The germline V and J ends were trimmed by 4 bases and 1 base, with 11 bases remaining between them. Germline V gene data show CDR1 as MNHEY and CDR2 as SVGAGI. The CDR3 spans 14 residues.